This TCR beta chain derives from a study of T-cell memory formation after mild COVID-19. V was clipped by 5 bases and J by 0 bases; unmatched bases: 5. From germline, CDR1 is SQVTM and CDR2 ANQGSEA. The CDR3 length is 14 residues. Constant-segment primers served in 5'RACE that generated TCR alpha and TCR beta cDNA libraries bearing sample barcodes and UMIs. TCRdb ran MiXCR on the 5' RACE reads and lists one entry per CDR3 protein. The repertoire consists of about 150,000 distinct CDR3 sequences, with about a fifth occurring once and the leading ten covering over 2%. Sequenced: PBMCs or a T cell subset sorted from them (not recorded which). The receptor was isolated from an adult woman who had mild COVID-19 (a few samples of this study predate the infection). Cell type and time point are not known. The chain recombines TRBV29-1 with TRBJ2-3, with 7 nucleotides matching TRBD1. CDR3 nucleotides: TGCAGCGTTCGACAGGGTAAAAGCACAGATACGCAGTATTTT. Translation gives CSVRQGKSTDTQYF.